This TCR beta chain was found in a study of T cells in localized non-small cell lung cancer. Some clones are missing from TCRdb's copy, which holds only in-frame ones; the method was immunoSEQ multiplex PCR. The data show approximately 49,000 clones, about 72% seen once. Details on this clone: Its antigen is unknown.

Points from the study as a whole: Density of T cells in blood, when higher, went with longer overall survival. Researchers found a median around 50 of the top 100 tumor clones in adjacent lung. Uninvolved adjacent lung showed peak T cell clonality, exceeding tumor.

The material was peripheral blood, obtained before any cancer treatment. The receptor's source is a man aged 35 to 70 with stage I squamous cell lung carcinoma.

CDR3 bases: TGCGCCAGCAGCCAAGAACGGGGCCAGGGCAATCAGCCCCAGCATTTT. This codes for CASSQERGQGNQPQHF. The gene calls are TRBV4-1 and TRBJ1-5, with D possibly TRBD1 on 5 matching bases. Germline V gene lookup returns CDR1 MGHRA and CDR2 YSYEKL. This CDR3 is built from 16 residues. V was pared by 0 bases and J by 2 bases, with 11 bases between.